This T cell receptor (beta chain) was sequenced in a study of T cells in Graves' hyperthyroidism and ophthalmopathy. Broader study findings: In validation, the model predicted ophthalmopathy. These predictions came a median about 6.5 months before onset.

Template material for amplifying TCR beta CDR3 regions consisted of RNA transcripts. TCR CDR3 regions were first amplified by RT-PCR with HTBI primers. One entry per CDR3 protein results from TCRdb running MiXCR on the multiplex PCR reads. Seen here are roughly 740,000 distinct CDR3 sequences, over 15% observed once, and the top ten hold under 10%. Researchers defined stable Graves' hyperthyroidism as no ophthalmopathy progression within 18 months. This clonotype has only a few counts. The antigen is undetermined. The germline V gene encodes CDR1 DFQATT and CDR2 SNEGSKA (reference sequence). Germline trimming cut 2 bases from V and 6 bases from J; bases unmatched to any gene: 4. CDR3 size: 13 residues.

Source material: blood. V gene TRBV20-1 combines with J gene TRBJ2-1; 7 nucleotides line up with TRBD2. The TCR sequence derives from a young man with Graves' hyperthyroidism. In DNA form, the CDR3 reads TGCAGTGCTAGACTAGCGGACTTCAATGAGCAGTTCTTC. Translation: CSARLADFNEQFF.